The next 11 T cell receptor beta chains were all read from a single sample in a study of cytomegalovirus exposure and HLA in healthy donors. 13 Jbeta primers and 60 Vbeta primers were used for the PCR. Profiled with immunoSEQ multiplex PCR; TCRdb holds only in-frame clones, not every one. The sample has roughly 180,000 clones, about 79% seen once. Sequencing was carried out using PBMCs. The receptor source for this set is a man aged 50 to 59 in good health and CMV-seropositive.

The gene calls are TRBV6-5 and TRBJ2-5; D is perhaps TRBD2 (5 bases). This CDR3 has 16 residues. The germline V gene has CDR1 MNHEY and CDR2 SVGAGI. Trimming stripped 0 bases from V and 5 bases from J, with 16 bases between. The CDR3 DNA is TGTGCCAGCAGTTACTCCCTCTGGTCCTCGGGGGAGACCCAGTACTTC. The encoded protein is CASSYSLWSSGETQYF.

CDR3 sequence (DNA): TGTGCCAGCAGCCGTGCCCCAGGGGAAGAGACCCAGTACTTC. This gives the protein CASSRAPGEETQYF. The chain has TRBV5-4 and TRBJ2-5; weak D call: TRBD1 (6 bases). The V end was cut by 4 bases, the J end by 3 bases, with 13 bases between. The CDR3 extends over 14 amino acids. Germline V gene data show CDR1 as SGHNT and CDR2 as YYREEE (reference sequence). The full variable domain, with the rest looked up from reference TRBV5-4 and TRBJ2-5, is ETGVTQSPTHLIKTRGQQVTLRCSSQSGHNTVSWYQQALGQGPQFIFQYYREEENGRGNFPPRFSGLQFPNYSSELNVNALELDDSALYLCASSRAPGEETQYFGPGTRLLVL.

This chain connects TRBV10-3 to TRBJ2-3; TRBD2 aligns across 11 bases. The length of the CDR3 is 16 residues. The V and J ends lost 4 bases and 5 bases, in that order; junction bases with no gene match: 8. Germline V CDR1 and CDR2: ENHRY, SYGVKD. The CDR3 DNA follows: TGTGCCATCAGTGGTGATAGCGGGGGGGTCATAGATACGCAGTATTTT. Protein sequence: CAISGDSGGVIDTQYF.

This chain uses TRBV19 with TRBJ1-2, with TRBD1 identical over 11 bases. V was clipped by 7 bases and J by 2 bases; unmatched bases: 9. Germline-derived CDR1 and CDR2 are LNHDA and SQIVND (reference sequence). The CDR3 covers 16 residues. CDR3 protein: CASTRTGGVQNYGYTF. CDR3 bases: TGTGCCAGTACTAGGACAGGGGGCGTTCAGAACTATGGCTACACCTTC.

In this sample, this clone turned up a few times. V usage is TRBV4-1 and J usage is TRBJ1-1; D gene uncertain. The germline V gene encodes CDR1 MGHRA and CDR2 YSYEKL. The CDR3 sequence is 14 residues long. The V end was cut by 4 bases, the J end by 3 bases, with 12 bases between. CDR3 loop: CASSLKGDDTEAFF. DNA of the CDR3: TGCGCCAGCAGCCTCAAGGGAGACGACACTGAAGCTTTCTTT.

The chain uses TRBV27 and TRBJ1-1; the D gene is possibly TRBD1 (6 bases). The CDR3 sequence is 14 residues long. V gave up 4 bases and J gave up 5 bases, with 14 bases separating them. Germline V gene data show CDR1 as MNHEY and CDR2 as SMNVEV (reference sequence). The CDR3 coding sequence is TGTGCCAGCAGTTCAAGTCTGACAGGAACTGAAGCTTTCTTT. Its protein is CASSSSLTGTEAFF.

With regard to this clone: A read error is likely here: a far larger clone is one base away. The J gene is TRBJ1-2, the V gene TRBV5-7; 8 bases fit TRBD1. TRBV5-7 is filed as an ORF, its function uncertain. The CDR3 is 14 amino acids. The CDR3 nucleotides are TGTGCCAGCCGCTTTCCCCGGACAGGGAATGGCTACACCTTC. It is translated as CASRFPRTGNGYTF.

The chain employs TRBV4-2 and TRBJ2-1, with TRBD2 matching 7 bases. CDR3 length: 14 amino acids. Losses at the gene ends were 0 bases for V and 5 bases for J; bases not matched to a gene: 1. CDR1 and CDR2 (germline): LGHNA, YNFKEQ. As DNA, the CDR3 is TGTGCCAGCAGCCAAGATCGGGGGGACAATGAGCAGTTCTTC. This gives the protein CASSQDRGDNEQFF.

This chain connects TRBV6-5 to TRBJ2-3; the D gene is possibly TRBD2 (5 bases). Per the germline V gene, CDR1 is MNHEY and CDR2 is SVGAGI. This CDR3 is built from 15 residues. V lost 5 bases to trimming and J lost 5 bases, with 17 bases between them. CDR3 in DNA: TGTGCCAGCAGTATCTTCGGAGGTACCCAAGATACGCAGTATTTT. Translated, it gives CASSIFGGTQDTQYF.

The V call is TRBV7-2, the J call TRBJ1-2; D possibly corresponds to TRBD1 (5 bases). The CDR3 is made up of 19 amino acids. From germline, CDR1 is SGHTA and CDR2 FQGNSA. V gave up 5 bases and J gave up 6 bases, with 31 bases separating them. CDR3 sequence: CASSVRRTSKGRTAHGYTF. CDR3 DNA: TGTGCCAGCAGCGTCCGCCGGACCTCTAAGGGGAGGACGGCTCATGGCTACACCTTC. Full variable domain (remainder filled in from reference TRBV7-2 and TRBJ1-2): GAGVSQSPSNKVTEKGKDVELRCDPISGHTALYWYRQSLGQGLEFLIYFQGNSAPDKSGLPSDRFSAERTGGSVSTLTIQRTQQEDSAVYLCASSVRRTSKGRTAHGYTFGSGTRLTVV.

This clone was seen only once. This chain uses TRBV6-1 with TRBJ1-6, with 11 bases lining up with TRBD1. This CDR3 comprises 18 residues. V lost 4 bases and J lost 6; bases outside the gene matches: 11. Per germline, CDR1 MNHNS and CDR2 SASEGT. The CDR3 here is CASSGLDRGRRGNSPLHF. The CDR3 bases are TGTGCCAGCAGTGGCTTGGACAGGGGGCGCCGGGGTAATTCACCCCTCCACTTT.